These 15 T cell receptor beta chains were sequenced from one sample in a study of T-cell reconstitution after alpha-beta-depleted transplantation in children. TCRbeta library preparation incorporated unique molecular identifiers. TCRdb fed the PCR reads into MiXCR, producing one record per CDR3 protein. In the table there are 170,000 or so distinct CDR3 sequences, about 6.4% of which are singletons. The sequenced sample was PBMCs from the stem cell graft donor, obtained from the stem cell graft. These receptors all come from a human donor who donated a stem cell graft to a child with Wiskott-Aldrich syndrome.

This clonotype was counted many times. This sequence joins TRBV7-2 and TRBJ2-7, with TRBD1 matching 10 bases. This CDR3 spans 16 amino acids. With 1 base clipped from V and 2 bases from J, the junction kept 5 bases outside the gene matches. Germline CDR1 and CDR2: SGHTA and FQGNSA. The CDR3 sequence is CASSLDVGQGAYEQYF. The CDR3 nucleotides read TGTGCCAGCAGCTTAGACGTCGGACAGGGGGCCTACGAGCAGTACTTC.

Ten or more counts support this clonotype. V gene TRBV5-1 combines with J gene TRBJ2-3; a possible D gene is TRBD1 (5 bases). The CDR3 has 16 amino acids. V lost 1 base and J 4 bases, leaving 16 bases between the germline ends. CDR1 is SGHRS, CDR2 YFSETQ, per germline. CDR3 in DNA: TGCGCCAGCAGCTTGATTGCAGGGTATATCGCAGATACGCAGTATTTT. Amino acid sequence: CASSLIAGYIADTQYF.

This clonotype has only a few counts. V and J are TRBV18 and TRBJ1-1; tentative D call: TRBD1 (5 bases). V was clipped by 2 bases and J by 4 bases, with 8 bases between them. There are 13 residues in the CDR3. Germline CDR1 is KGHSH and CDR2 is LQKENI. In DNA form, the CDR3 reads TGTGCCAGCTCACCATCCGGGGGCACTGAAGCTTTCTTT. This sequence encodes CASSPSGGTEAFF.

In its sample, this clonotype was seen many times. The genes are TRBV7-2 and TRBJ1-2, with a possible D match to TRBD1 (5 bases). Germline V gives CDR1 SGHTA, CDR2 FQGNSA. This CDR3 has 14 amino acids. Trimming cost V 2 bases and J 4 bases, with 11 bases left between them. This CDR3 reads CASSLSGFIYGYTF. CDR3 bases: TGTGCCAGCAGCTTATCAGGGTTCATCTATGGCTACACCTTC. Full variable domain (rest looked up from reference TRBV7-2 and TRBJ1-2): GAGVSQSPSNKVTEKGKDVELRCDPISGHTALYWYRQSLGQGLEFLIYFQGNSAPDKSGLPSDRFSAERTGGSVSTLTIQRTQQEDSAVYLCASSLSGFIYGYTFGSGTRLTVV.

This clonotype has a count of ten or more. V and J are TRBV29-1 and TRBJ2-2; 8 bases agree with TRBD1. Germline-derived CDR1 and CDR2 are SQVTM and ANQGSEA. The CDR3 sequence is 14 residues long. The trim removed 7 bases at V and 2 bases at J, leaving 6 bases unmatched. The CDR3 protein is CSAMDRANTGELFF. The DNA for the CDR3 is TGCAGCGCCATGGACAGGGCTAACACCGGGGAGCTGTTTTTT.

This clonotype has ten or more counts. V is TRBV6-5 and J is TRBJ1-1, with 9 bases matching TRBD1. With V trimmed by 2 bases and J by 10 bases, 11 bases remained unmatched. The CDR3 loop spans 15 amino acids. Germline CDR1 and CDR2: MNHEY and SVGAGI. CDR3 protein: CASSYQTGGPSGAFF. In DNA form, the CDR3 reads TGTGCCAGCAGTTACCAGACAGGGGGACCATCCGGAGCTTTCTTT.

The sample holds many counts of this clonotype. The rearrangement joins TRBV6-5 to TRBJ2-5, with D perhaps TRBD1 (5 bases). Germline-derived CDR1 and CDR2 are MNHEY and SVGAGI. The CDR3 sequence is 14 residues long. The V end lost 2 bases, the J end lost 4 bases, and 11 bases lay between the germline ends. The DNA of the CDR3 is TGTGCCAGCAGTTACCAGGGTTTCGGAGAGACCCAGTACTTC. Its translation: CASSYQGFGETQYF.

This clonotype was observed at least ten times. V is TRBV7-2 and J is TRBJ2-1; D is uncertain. The CDR3 sequence is 14 residues long. V gave up 1 base and J gave up 8 bases, with 12 bases separating them. Per germline, CDR1 SGHTA and CDR2 FQGNSA. The CDR3 DNA is TGTGCCAGCAGCTTAGATCCGGCGCCGGATGAGCAGTTCTTC. Translated, it gives CASSLDPAPDEQFF.

This clonotype was detected many times. The rearrangement links TRBV6-2 or TRBV6-3 to TRBJ2-7; the match to TRBD1 covers 8 bases. Germline CDR1 and CDR2: MNHEY and SVGEGT. The V segment lost 6 bases and the J segment 2 bases; nucleotides outside the gene matches: 3. The CDR3 has 13 residues. Here the CDR3 DNA reads TGTGCCAGCAGGGGACAGGCACCCTACGAGCAGTACTTC. This translates into CASRGQAPYEQYF.

Of note for this clonotype: This could be a read error, since a much larger clone is one nucleotide away. As DNA, the CDR3 is TGCAGTGCTAGACGCGACAGCTATAATCCACCCCTCCACTTT. Translated: CSARRDSYNPPLHF. The rearrangement joins TRBV20-1 to TRBJ1-6; a weak D match, TRBD1 (5 bases). Germline CDR1 and CDR2: DFQATT and SNEGSKA (reference sequence). The CDR3 runs 14 residues.

The table lists this clonotype with many counts. The chain is built from TRBV20-1 and TRBJ2-5; D is perhaps TRBD1 (6 bases). This CDR3 has 14 residues. V shed 0 bases and J shed 5 bases, with 13 bases lying between them. Germline assignment: CDR1 DFQATT and CDR2 SNEGSKA (reference sequence). The CDR3 DNA sequence: TGCAGTGCTAGAGATCATGGGGGCGCGGAGACCCAGTACTTC. It translates to CSARDHGGAETQYF.

This clonotype was seen many times. The chain uses TRBV12-3 or TRBV12-4 and TRBJ2-1; D gene uncertain. There are 12 residues in the CDR3. With 6 bases removed from V and 5 bases from J, the gap between germline ends came to 8 bases. The chain's CDR3 is CASSPGNNEQFF. For the CDR3, the DNA is TGTGCCAGCAGCCCTGGGAACAATGAGCAGTTCTTC.

In its sample, this clonotype was seen many times. The chain has TRBV10-3 and TRBJ1-5; D uncertain. The CDR3 sequence is 14 residues long. The V gene's germline CDR1 is ENHRY and CDR2 SYGVKD. Deletions cut 3 bases from V and 6 bases from J, with 12 bases between. CDR3 amino acids: CAISEEVAGQPQHF. CDR3 in DNA: TGTGCCATCAGTGAAGAGGTTGCGGGTCAGCCCCAGCATTTT.

This clonotype was counted at least ten times. The V call is TRBV6-1, the J call TRBJ1-5, with D perhaps TRBD1 (5 bases). The CDR3 consists of 14 residues. Germline loops: CDR1 MNHNS, CDR2 SASEGT. Trimming pared 7 bases from V and 6 bases from J, leaving 16 bases between. The CDR3 reads CASKVRGVGQPQHF. The CDR3 region has the DNA TGTGCCAGCAAGGTGAGGGGCGTAGGTCAGCCCCAGCATTTT.

In its sample, this clonotype was seen many times. The J gene is TRBJ2-1, the V gene TRBV12-3 or TRBV12-4; D is uncertain. V was cut by 6 bases and J by 7 bases, with 22 bases left in between. The CDR3 is 16 amino acids. The CDR3 nucleotides read TGTGCCAGCAGCGCCTACCCTTTTCTATCGGATAATGAGCAGTTCTTC. Protein product: CASSAYPFLSDNEQFF.